This TCR beta chain was retrieved from a study of T cell responses to AZD1222 COVID-19 vaccine. Study-level findings and limits: Among those given AZD1222, only 6 or 7 were seropositive at baseline.

Using immunoSEQ multiplex PCR, the repertoire was profiled, and TCRdb retains in-frame clones only, with some absent. The sample consists of 120,000 to 150,000 clones, about 87% of them appearing once. Concerning this clone: Its antigen is as yet unknown.

The CDR3 has 11 amino acids. Trimming removed 3 bases from V and 7 bases from J, with 5 bases in between. Looked up from germline, CDR1 is KGHDR and CDR2 is SFDVKD. The source was peripheral blood, collected on day 0 of AZD1222 vaccination. The chain combines TRBV24-1 with TRBJ2-5, with D possibly being TRBD1 (5 bases). The source is an adult in good health. This CDR3 is CATSDQGTQYF. The DNA of the CDR3 is TGTGCCACCAGTGATCAGGGGACCCAGTACTTC.